A single sample gave rise to the 21 T cell receptor beta chains below, sequenced in a study of blood T cell repertoires in COVID-19. The assay was immunoSEQ multiplex PCR, and TCRdb's table has in-frame clones only and misses some. The sample consists of some 74,000 clones, about 80% of them appearing once. The sequenced sample was peripheral blood. The receptors come from a human donor in a cohort sampled during active COVID-19.

The chain carries TRBV5-5 and TRBJ2-7; D is perhaps TRBD1 (5 bases). The V gene lost 0 bases and the J gene lost 0 bases, with 7 bases spanning the gap. The CDR3 sequence is 14 residues long. CDR1 is SGHKS and CDR2 is YYEKEE in the germline V gene (reference sequence). The CDR3 loop reads CASSLDRTSYEQYF. The CDR3 DNA sequence: TGTGCCAGCAGCTTGGACAGGACCTCCTACGAGCAGTACTTC.

The V and J genes are TRBV2 and TRBJ1-3; D unclear. This CDR3 spans 16 amino acids. Germline values: CDR1 SNHLY, CDR2 FYNNEI. Trimming removed 7 bases from V and 4 bases from J, with 20 bases in between. The CDR3, as DNA: TGTGCCAGCATGAGGAGTGGGAGGCCTCCGGGAAACACCATATATTTT. This sequence encodes CASMRSGRPPGNTIYF.

V usage is TRBV5-1 and J usage is TRBJ1-1; 8 bases fit TRBD1. With V trimmed by 4 bases and J by 2 bases, 4 bases remained unmatched. The germline gives CDR1 SGHRS, CDR2 YFSETQ. The CDR3 runs to 14 residues. DNA of the CDR3: TGCGCCAGCAGCGGACAGGGAGGAAACACTGAAGCTTTCTTT. Its translation: CASSGQGGNTEAFF.

This clone was seen ten or more times. This chain joins TRBV12-3 or TRBV12-4 and TRBJ1-2; D gene ambiguous. V was cut by 6 bases and J by 4 bases, with 6 bases left in between. The CDR3 runs 11 residues. CDR3 residues: CASRYGYGYTF. DNA for the CDR3: TGTGCCAGCAGATACGGCTATGGCTACACCTTC.

This rearrangement joins TRBV7-2 to TRBJ1-1, with D uncertain. Germline V gene data show CDR1 as SGHTA and CDR2 as FQGNSA. Trimming took 3 bases from V and 2 from J, leaving 7 bases between them. CDR3 length: 13 amino acids. This chain's CDR3 is CASSFRVNTEAFF. The CDR3 DNA follows: TGTGCCAGCAGCTTCCGGGTTAACACTGAAGCTTTCTTT. The full variable domain, with the rest looked up from reference TRBV7-2 and TRBJ1-1, is GAGVSQSPSNKVTEKGKDVELRCDPISGHTALYWYRQSLGQGLEFLIYFQGNSAPDKSGLPSDRFSAERTGGSVSTLTIQRTQQEDSAVYLCASSFRVNTEAFFGQGTRLTVV.

CDR3 DNA sequence: TGTGCCAGCAGCCACGGACTAGCGGGGGGGACAGATACGCAGTATTTT. This codes for CASSHGLAGGTDTQYF. The rearrangement uses TRBV5-6 and TRBJ2-3, with TRBD2 matching 15 bases. V shed 4 bases and J 3 bases; nucleotides not matched to a gene: 3. The CDR3 runs 16 residues. Germline CDR1 SGHDT, CDR2 YYEEEE.

V gene TRBV19 combines with J gene TRBJ1-1, with D possibly matching TRBD1 (5 bases). The CDR3 length is 16 residues. Germline CDR1 is LNHDA and CDR2 is SQIVND (reference sequence). Trimming removed 7 bases from V and 0 bases from J, with 18 bases in between. CDR3 DNA: TGTGCCAGTACGGACAACTTGAAGGGAATGAACACTGAAGCTTTCTTT. This sequence encodes CASTDNLKGMNTEAFF.

J is TRBJ2-1 and V is TRBV14; TRBD2 aligns across 8 bases. Germline trimming cut 1 base from V and 6 bases from J; bases unmatched to any gene: 5. The CDR3 runs to 15 residues. Germline-derived CDR1 and CDR2 are SGHDN and FVKESK. CDR3 DNA: TGTGCCAGCAGCCAAGGACTAGCGATCGCCAATGAGCAGTTCTTC. Protein: CASSQGLAIANEQFF.

The chain is built from TRBV7-3 and TRBJ1-1; D perhaps matches TRBD1 (5 bases). In germline, CDR1 is SGHTA, CDR2 FQGTGA. V dropped 5 bases and J dropped 1 base, with 8 bases sitting between them. This CDR3 has 13 residues. The CDR3 DNA follows: TGTGCCAGCAGCCCTCAGGGGAACACTGAAGCTTTCTTT. Residues: CASSPQGNTEAFF.

CDR3 sequence: CASSLPTSSGQAEGYTF. DNA for the CDR3: TGTGCCAGCAGTTTACCCACCTCGTCGGGACAGGCAGAGGGCTACACCTTC. This chain joins TRBV28 and TRBJ1-2, with 8 bases lining up with TRBD1. Germline lookup yields CDR1 MDHEN and CDR2 SYDVKM. The junction had 16 bases not matched to a gene; V was cut back by 2 bases and J by 8 bases. CDR3 length: 17 residues.

This chain links TRBV7-3 with TRBJ1-1, with 7 bases fitting TRBD1. The germline gives CDR1 SGHTA, CDR2 FQGTGA. The CDR3 is made up of 15 amino acids. Unmatched junction bases numbered 3, after V lost 1 base and J lost 1 base. The CDR3 DNA reads as TGTGCCAGCAGCTTAAGTGACAGGGCGAACACTGAAGCTTTCTTT. Amino acid sequence: CASSLSDRANTEAFF.

The J gene is TRBJ2-3, the V gene TRBV30; possible D gene TRBD2, 6 bases. Germline V gene sequence: CDR1 GTSNPN, CDR2 SVGIG (reference sequence). V was shortened by 2 bases and J by 1 base, with 13 bases between the two germline ends. The CDR3 is made up of 15 amino acids. This CDR3 is CAWSKDGGGTDTQYF. CDR3 in DNA: TGTGCCTGGAGTAAAGATGGCGGGGGCACAGATACGCAGTATTTT.

This chain joins TRBV30 and TRBJ1-6; D gene uncertain. With 3 bases removed from V and 7 bases from J, the gap between germline ends came to 10 bases. The CDR3 sequence is 13 residues long. Germline CDR1 reads GTSNPN; CDR2 reads SVGIG (reference sequence). The CDR3 DNA follows: TGTGCCTGGAGAAGGACGGGAAATTCACCCCTCCACTTT. Residues: CAWRRTGNSPLHF.

V usage is TRBV12-3 or TRBV12-4 and J usage is TRBJ1-5, with D perhaps matching TRBD1 (6 bases). V was trimmed by 8 bases and J by 6 bases, leaving 14 bases between them. The CDR3 is 13 amino acids. The DNA for the CDR3 is TGTGCCAGCGGCGTTGGGGGGGCTCAGCCCCAGCATTTT. It yields the protein CASGVGGAQPQHF.

The genes are TRBV24-1 and TRBJ2-1, with TRBD1 matching 11 bases. V was pared by 3 bases and J by 5 bases, with 14 bases of the junction left unmatched. This CDR3 has 19 residues. The germline gives CDR1 KGHDR, CDR2 SFDVKD. CDR3 sequence reads: CATSDTPRGQGAKHNEQFF. The CDR3 DNA is TGTGCCACCAGTGATACCCCTCGAGGACAGGGGGCGAAGCACAATGAGCAGTTCTTC.

The chain joins TRBV2 to TRBJ1-2; 10 bases agree with TRBD1. Unmatched junction bases numbered 7, after V lost 7 bases and J lost 5 bases. The CDR3 has 14 amino acids. The V gene's germline CDR1 is SNHLY and CDR2 FYNNEI. CDR3 sequence (DNA): TGTGCCAGCAATAAGGACAGGGGGATATATGGCTACACCTTC. Protein sequence: CASNKDRGIYGYTF.

The chain links TRBV4-3 to TRBJ1-1; weak D call: TRBD1 (6 bases). The CDR3 length is 13 residues. Germline loops: CDR1 LGHNA, CDR2 YSLEER. The ends were cut back, 4 bases at V and 5 bases at J, with 11 bases in the middle. The CDR3 DNA reads as TGCGCCAGCAGCCGCCTTAGGGGGACTGAAGCTTTCTTT. This codes for CASSRLRGTEAFF.

The rearrangement uses TRBV3-1 (or the pseudogene TRBV3-2) and TRBJ2-3, with TRBD2 matching 11 bases. This CDR3 has 18 amino acids. With V trimmed by 0 bases and J by 8 bases, 13 bases remained unmatched. The germline CDR1 and CDR2 sequences are LGHDT and YNNKEL (reference sequence). The CDR3 sequence is CASSQDLGASGRFGTQYF. DNA for the CDR3: TGTGCCAGCAGCCAAGATCTTGGGGCTAGCGGGAGGTTCGGTACGCAGTATTTT.

This clone showed up just a few times. V and J are TRBV7-9 and TRBJ2-1; D gene unclear. V shed 5 bases and J shed 3 bases, with 5 bases lying between them. CDR1 and CDR2 from the germline V gene are SEHNR and FQNEAQ (reference sequence). The CDR3 length is 12 residues. CDR3 residues: CASSPDYNEQFF. In nucleotides, the CDR3 is TGTGCCAGCAGCCCAGACTACAATGAGCAGTTCTTC.

V and J are TRBV27 and TRBJ2-7, with 9 positions matching TRBD2. The CDR3 totals 14 residues. V was pared by 6 bases and J by 3 bases, with 6 bases of the junction left unmatched. Germline V gene lookup returns CDR1 MNHEY and CDR2 SMNVEV (reference sequence). In nucleotides, the CDR3 is TGTGCCAGCAGGGCTAGCGGGGACCGCTACGAGCAGTACGTC. It codes for CASRASGDRYEQYV.

This clone has a single count. This CDR3 is CASSLVETRGNIQYF. In nucleotides, the CDR3 is TGTGCCAGCAGCTTAGTCGAGACTCGGGGTAACATTCAGTACTTC. The V and J genes are TRBV7-2 and TRBJ2-4; weak D call: TRBD2 (5 bases). V lost 1 base, J lost 7 bases, and 14 bases lay in between. The CDR3 is 15 amino acids. The germline V gene encodes CDR1 SGHTA and CDR2 FQGNSA.